Shown below are 27 T cell receptor beta chains from a single sample sequenced in a study of T cells in Graves' hyperthyroidism and ophthalmopathy. Template material for amplifying TCR beta CDR3 regions consisted of RNA transcripts. The study used the HTBI primer set for a first-round RT-PCR of the TCR CDR3. TCRdb independently ran MiXCR on the multiplex PCR reads; one entry per CDR3 protein. The sample has about 400,000 distinct CDR3 sequences, approximately 13% seen once. The sequenced sample was blood. All receptors come from a woman between 18 and 29 years old with Graves' hyperthyroidism.

This clonotype occurred many times. V usage is TRBV30 and J usage is TRBJ2-5; 8 bases match TRBD2. The germline CDR1 and CDR2 sequences are GTSNPN and SVGIG (reference sequence). J gave up 5 bases and V 3 bases, and 11 bases lay outside the gene matches. The CDR3 covers 15 residues. DNA of the CDR3: TGTGCCTGGAGCGAAACCGGGACTAGTCGGGAGACCCAGTACTTC. It encodes CAWSETGTSRETQYF.

The chain links TRBV19 to TRBJ2-7, with 9 bases identical to TRBD2. Germline V gene data show CDR1 as LNHDA and CDR2 as SQIVND (reference sequence). The V and J ends lost 4 bases and 6 bases, in that order; junction bases with no gene match: 7. The CDR3 consists of 14 residues. CDR3 residues: CASSKAGGTGEQYF. Written as DNA, the CDR3 is TGTGCCAGTAGTAAAGCGGGAGGTACCGGCGAGCAGTACTTC.

In this sample, this clonotype turned up many times. This rearrangement joins TRBV9 to TRBJ1-1; D is perhaps TRBD1 (6 bases). Between the trimmed V and J ends, which lost 0 bases and 0 bases, there was a span of 15 bases. CDR3 length equals 17 residues. Germline CDR1 SGDLS, CDR2 YYNGEE. CDR3 region: CASSVATGPHLNTEAFF. DNA of the CDR3: TGTGCCAGCAGCGTAGCTACAGGGCCCCATTTGAACACTGAAGCTTTCTTT.

This clonotype was seen ten or more times. The CDR3 is CASSLRGWESPLHF. CDR3 nucleotides: TGTGCCAGCAGCTTAAGGGGATGGGAATCACCCCTCCACTTT. The chain couples TRBV7-3 to TRBJ1-6; the D is unclear. Germline CDR1 reads SGHTA; CDR2 reads FQGTGA. V lost 1 base and J 10 bases, leaving 11 bases between the germline ends. The CDR3 length is 14 residues. The whole variable domain, remainder taken from reference TRBV7-3 and TRBJ1-6, is GAGVSQTPSNKVTEKGKYVELRCDPISGHTALYWYRQSLGQGPEFLIYFQGTGAADDSGLPNDRFFAVRPEGSVSTLKIQRTERGDSAVYLCASSLRGWESPLHFGNGTRLTVT.

This clonotype was counted many times. J is TRBJ2-3 and V is TRBV28, with 8 positions matching TRBD1. Trimming took 6 bases from V and 3 from J; bases not matched to a gene: 11. The CDR3 covers 16 residues. Germline V gene sequence: CDR1 MDHEN, CDR2 SYDVKM. This chain's CDR3 is CASRKGGRGPTDTQYF. The CDR3 DNA follows: TGTGCCAGCAGAAAGGGAGGCAGGGGGCCGACAGATACGCAGTATTTT.

This clonotype was found many times. CDR3 in amino acids: CASTYQGLAGNHEQYF. CDR3 in DNA: TGTGCCAGCACTTACCAAGGACTAGCGGGAAACCACGAGCAGTACTTC. The chain couples TRBV2 to TRBJ2-7, with 12 bases lining up with TRBD2. V gave up 7 bases and J gave up 5 bases; unmatched junction bases: 12. This CDR3 spans 16 amino acids. The germline V gene has CDR1 SNHLY and CDR2 FYNNEI.

As for this clonotype: One end of the junction varies from germline; a read error may be responsible. The chain uses TRBV27 and TRBJ1-1; no clear D gene. Germline V gene lookup returns CDR1 MNHEY and CDR2 SMNVEV (reference sequence). CDR3 length: 12 amino acids. The CDR3 DNA reads TGTCCCAGCAGTCGGGGTGGGACTGAAGCTTTCTTT. Translation gives CPSSRGGTEAFF.

This clonotype showed up many times. The chain carries TRBV12-3 or TRBV12-4 and TRBJ2-7, with a possible D match to TRBD1 (6 bases). This CDR3 comprises 12 residues. The ends were cut back, 5 bases at V and 2 bases at J, with 7 bases in the middle. CDR3 sequence reads: CASSKGAYEQYF. The CDR3 DNA is TGTGCCAGCAGTAAGGGGGCCTACGAGCAGTACTTC.

This clonotype was found many times. The rearrangement links TRBV7-2 to TRBJ2-1; TRBD2 is a possible D gene (5 bases). Looked up from germline, CDR1 is SGHTA and CDR2 is FQGNSA. The V end was cut by 2 bases, the J end by 0 bases, with 11 bases between. This CDR3 has 16 residues. DNA for the CDR3: TGTGCCAGCAGCTTACTCAGCGGAAGCTCCTACAATGAGCAGTTCTTC. Translating it yields CASSLLSGSSYNEQFF.

This clonotype was detected only a few times. The chain couples TRBV6-1 to TRBJ2-5; 7 bases match TRBD2. J gave up 4 bases and V 8 bases, and 13 bases lay outside the gene matches. Germline V gene sequence: CDR1 MNHNS, CDR2 SASEGT. CDR3 length equals 15 residues. CDR3 residues: CASRTSGGKAETQYF. The CDR3, as DNA: TGTGCCAGCCGTACGTCGGGGGGAAAAGCAGAGACCCAGTACTTC.

This clonotype was counted at least ten times. A read error may account for a junction end that differs from germline. V and J are TRBV7-8 and TRBJ1-1; possibly TRBD1 for D (5 bases). The CDR3 totals 14 residues. The germline CDR1 and CDR2 sequences are SGHVS and FQNEAQ. The CDR3 reads CASTLTGVNTEAFF. The CDR3 coding sequence is TGTGCCAGCACCTTAACGGGGGTGAACACTGAAGCTTTCTTT.

This sequence joins TRBV27 and TRBJ2-4, with 8 bases fitting TRBD1. The CDR3 runs 15 residues. V was pared by 6 bases and J by 5 bases, with 9 bases of the junction left unmatched. Germline-derived CDR1 and CDR2 are MNHEY and SMNVEV (reference sequence). CDR3 DNA: TGTGCCAGCAGAGACTGGACAGGGACACAAAACATTCAGTACTTC. Its translation is CASRDWTGTQNIQYF.

This clonotype was observed many times. The chain is built from TRBV3-1 and TRBJ1-5; no clear D. Germline V CDR1 and CDR2: LGHDT, YNNKEL (reference sequence). The CDR3 is 13 residues long. Trimming stripped 2 bases from V and 8 bases from J, with 10 bases between. This CDR3 reads CASSQQSDEPQHF. The CDR3 DNA is TGTGCCAGCAGCCAACAAAGTGATGAGCCCCAGCATTTT. The full variable domain, in which reference TRBV3-1 and TRBJ1-5 provide the parts outside the CDR3, is DTAVSQTPKYLVTQMGNDKSIKCEQNLGHDTMYWYKQDSKKFLKIMFSYNNKELIINETVPNRFSPKSPDKAHLNLHINSLELGDSAVYFCASSQQSDEPQHFGDGTRLSIL.

This chain uses TRBV27 with TRBJ1-4; possible D gene TRBD1, 6 bases. The CDR3 has 15 residues. Germline V gene lookup returns CDR1 MNHEY and CDR2 SMNVEV (reference sequence). The V gene lost 5 bases and the J gene lost 0 bases, with 10 bases spanning the gap. CDR3 region: CASSRGGPTNEKLFF. The CDR3 nucleotides are TGTGCCAGCAGTCGCGGGGGCCCAACTAATGAAAAACTGTTTTTT.

The chain uses TRBV10-3 and TRBJ2-7; 9 positions match TRBD2. Germline values: CDR1 ENHRY, CDR2 SYGVKD. This CDR3 comprises 15 residues. V dropped 2 bases and J dropped 6; count of bases not matched to a gene: 8. The CDR3 DNA follows: TGTGCCATCAGTGAGGCGAGCGGGAGGTTAGGCGAGCAGTACTTC. Protein product: CAISEASGRLGEQYF.

V and J are TRBV12-3 or TRBV12-4 and TRBJ2-2, with 9 nucleotides matching TRBD2. There are 15 residues in the CDR3. The V segment lost 1 base and the J segment 6 bases; nucleotides outside the gene matches: 3. This CDR3 reads CASSLVAGGAGELFF. In DNA form, the CDR3 reads TGTGCCAGCAGTTTAGTGGCGGGGGGGGCCGGGGAGCTGTTTTTT.

This clonotype was seen ten or more times. The rearrangement uses TRBV27 and TRBJ1-5, with D tentatively TRBD1 (5 bases). CDR1 is MNHEY, CDR2 SMNVEV, per germline (reference sequence). V lost 1 base to trimming and J lost 1 base, with 8 bases between them. The CDR3 is 15 amino acids. CDR3: CASSLFGGSNQPQHF. CDR3 in DNA: TGTGCCAGCAGTTTATTCGGGGGGAGCAATCAGCCCCAGCATTTT.

The table lists this clonotype with many counts. This chain joins TRBV3-1 and TRBJ2-1; D could derive from TRBD1 or TRBD2 (5 bases each). The CDR3 is 15 amino acids. Germline lookup yields CDR1 LGHDT and CDR2 YNNKEL (reference sequence). V gave up 3 bases and J gave up 5 bases, with 14 bases separating them. The DNA of the CDR3 is TGTGCCAGCAGCCACTGGGGGTCCACGAACAATGAGCAGTTCTTC. It specifies CASSHWGSTNNEQFF.

The table lists this clonotype with many counts. V usage is TRBV15 and J usage is TRBJ2-3; TRBD2 matches at 8 bases. The CDR3 loop spans 16 amino acids. Germline CDR1 LNHNV, CDR2 YYDKDF (reference sequence). V shed 1 base, J shed 6 bases, and the junction held 9 bases outside the gene matches. CDR3 coding DNA: TGTGCCACCAGCAGAGCAGCGGGGGTGTTAGCGGATACGCAGTATTTT. Its translation: CATSRAAGVLADTQYF.

With regard to this clonotype: A read error may account for a junction end that differs from germline. The rearrangement links TRBV7-9 to TRBJ1-2, with TRBD1 identical over 7 bases. CDR3 length: 14 residues. Germline V gene lookup returns CDR1 SEHNR and CDR2 FQNEAQ (reference sequence). This CDR3 is CASSRQTGTYGHTF. CDR3 in DNA: TGTGCCAGCAGCCGCCAGACAGGGACCTATGGCCACACCTTC.

This clonotype occurred many times. The rearrangement uses TRBV12-3 or TRBV12-4 and TRBJ1-5, with D perhaps TRBD1 (5 bases). V was shortened by 5 bases and J by 6 bases, with 5 bases between the two germline ends. The CDR3 runs to 11 residues. In DNA form, the CDR3 reads TGTGCCAGCAGTGGGGGTCAGCCCCAGCATTTT. This translates into CASSGGQPQHF.

This clonotype was observed many times. The chain links TRBV9 to TRBJ2-7; 10 positions match TRBD2. J lost 0 bases, V lost 1 base, and 1 base had no gene match. The CDR3 consists of 15 residues. The germline V gene has CDR1 SGDLS and CDR2 YYNGEE. The CDR3 bases are TGTGCCAGCAGCGTAACTAGCGGGGACTCCTACGAGCAGTACTTC. As protein: CASSVTSGDSYEQYF.

A few counts support this clonotype. The junction and the germline gene differ at one end; a read error may be behind it. The V and J genes are TRBV28 and TRBJ2-1; D is uncertain. The CDR3 is 14 amino acids. Germline V gives CDR1 MDHEN, CDR2 SYDVKM. The CDR3 loop is CACSLSGPGPRGFF. CDR3 DNA sequence: TGTGCCTGCAGTTTGTCCGGCCCCGGCCCTCGAGGGTTCTTC.

This clonotype occurred many times. V usage is TRBV7-2 and J usage is TRBJ2-3, with TRBD2 identical over 12 bases. The V segment lost 7 bases and the J segment 4 bases; nucleotides outside the gene matches: 9. CDR3 size: 16 residues. The germline V gene encodes CDR1 SGHTA and CDR2 FQGNSA. In DNA form, the CDR3 reads TGTGCCAGCACCTCCAGACTAGCGGGAGTTTCAGATACGCAGTATTTT. Amino acid sequence: CASTSRLAGVSDTQYF.

This clonotype occurred once. Germline and junction disagree at one end, which may indicate a read error. V is TRBV28 and J is TRBJ1-5, with D maybe TRBD1 (6 bases). This CDR3 has 16 amino acids. The germline gives CDR1 MDHEN, CDR2 SYDVKM. The CDR3 region is CASGFRRRAGAQPQHF. CDR3 sequence (DNA): TGTGCCAGCGGTTTCCGGCGGAGGGCGGGGGCTCAGCCCCAGCATTTT.

This clonotype was seen many times. V usage is TRBV7-2 and J usage is TRBJ2-1, with 9 bases that match TRBD1. This CDR3 has 17 residues. V dropped 5 bases and J dropped 3; count of bases not matched to a gene: 11. Germline V gene sequence: CDR1 SGHTA, CDR2 FQGNSA. The CDR3 here is CASSPGRGGQGYNEQFF. CDR3 DNA: TGTGCCAGCAGCCCAGGTAGGGGGGGACAGGGCTACAATGAGCAGTTCTTC. Filled out from reference TRBV7-2 and TRBJ2-1, the complete variable domain reads GAGVSQSPSNKVTEKGKDVELRCDPISGHTALYWYRQSLGQGLEFLIYFQGNSAPDKSGLPSDRFSAERTGGSVSTLTIQRTQQEDSAVYLCASSPGRGGQGYNEQFFGPGTRLTVL.

This clonotype was found many times. The chain links TRBV28 to TRBJ1-3; D perhaps matches TRBD1 (6 bases). CDR1 and CDR2 (germline): MDHEN, SYDVKM. V was cut by 7 bases and J by 4 bases, with 17 bases left in between. The CDR3 runs 15 residues. CDR3 bases: TGTGCCAGCAACTCCCTACAGGGTGGGGGAAACACCATATATTTT. Translated: CASNSLQGGGNTIYF.